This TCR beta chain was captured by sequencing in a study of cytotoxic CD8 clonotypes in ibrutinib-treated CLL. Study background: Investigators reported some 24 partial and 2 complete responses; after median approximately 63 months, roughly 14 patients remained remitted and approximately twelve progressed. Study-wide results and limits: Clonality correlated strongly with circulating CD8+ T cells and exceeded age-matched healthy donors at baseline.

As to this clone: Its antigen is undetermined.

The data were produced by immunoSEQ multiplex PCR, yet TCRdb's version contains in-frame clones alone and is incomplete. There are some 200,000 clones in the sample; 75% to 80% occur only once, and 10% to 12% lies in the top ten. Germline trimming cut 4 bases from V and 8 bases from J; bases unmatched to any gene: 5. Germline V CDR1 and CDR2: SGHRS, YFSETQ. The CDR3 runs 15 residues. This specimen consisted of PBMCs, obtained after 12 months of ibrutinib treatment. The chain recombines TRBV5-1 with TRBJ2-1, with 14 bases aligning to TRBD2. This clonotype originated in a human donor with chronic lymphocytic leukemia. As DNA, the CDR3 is TGCGCCAGCAGCCGGGGACTAGCGGGAGAGGATGAGCAGTTCTTC. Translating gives CASSRGLAGEDEQFF.